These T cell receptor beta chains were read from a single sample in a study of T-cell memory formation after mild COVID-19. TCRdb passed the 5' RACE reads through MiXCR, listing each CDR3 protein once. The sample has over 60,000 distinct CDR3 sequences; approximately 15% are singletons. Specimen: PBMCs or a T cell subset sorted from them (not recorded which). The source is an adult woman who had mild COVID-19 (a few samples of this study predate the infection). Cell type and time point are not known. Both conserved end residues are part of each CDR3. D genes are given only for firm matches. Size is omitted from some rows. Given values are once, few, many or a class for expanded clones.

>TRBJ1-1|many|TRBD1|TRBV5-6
CASSPGQGLAEAFF
TGTGCCAGCAGCCCTGGACAGGGATTGGCTGAAGCTTTCTTT
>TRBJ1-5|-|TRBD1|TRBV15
CATSSGQGAAVGQPQHF
TGTGCCACCAGCAGTGGACAGGGGGCTGCCGTAGGTCAGCCCCAGCATTTT
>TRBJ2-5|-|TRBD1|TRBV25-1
CASSDTGGRETQYF
TGTGCCAGCAGCGACACAGGGGGTCGGGAGACCCAGTACTTC
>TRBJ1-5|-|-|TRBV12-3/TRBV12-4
CASSPRTDSSNQPQHF
TGTGCCAGCAGTCCCCGGACAGACTCTAGCAATCAGCCCCAGCATTTT
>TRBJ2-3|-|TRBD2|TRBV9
CASSVEGLAQDTQYF
TGTGCCAGCAGCGTAGAGGGACTAGCACAAGATACGCAGTATTTT
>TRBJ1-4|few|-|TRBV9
CASSATGAQEKLFF
TGTGCCAGCAGCGCCACGGGGGCGCAGGAAAAACTGTTTTTT
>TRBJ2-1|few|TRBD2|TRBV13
CASSSQLTSGGAQFF
TGTGCCAGCAGCTCACAGTTAACTAGCGGGGGGGCCCAGTTCTTC
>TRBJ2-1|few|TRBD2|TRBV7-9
CASSSGGRATYNEQFF
TGTGCCAGCAGCTCGGGTGGGAGGGCTACCTACAATGAGCAGTTCTTC
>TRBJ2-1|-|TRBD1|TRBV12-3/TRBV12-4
CASSLVGQGEHEQFF
TGTGCCAGCAGTTTAGTGGGACAGGGTGAACATGAGCAGTTCTTC
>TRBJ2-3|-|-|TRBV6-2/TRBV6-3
CASSVMPGLYTDTQYF
TGTGCCAGCAGTGTGATGCCGGGACTCTACACAGATACGCAGTATTTT
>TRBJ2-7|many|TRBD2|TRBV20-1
CSARRGGTQSSEQYF
TGCAGTGCCCGCCGGGGGGGGACTCAATCCAGTGAGCAGTACTTC
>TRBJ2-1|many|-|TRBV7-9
CASSLGTLYNEQFF
TGTGCCAGCAGCTTAGGTACTCTCTACAATGAGCAGTTCTTC
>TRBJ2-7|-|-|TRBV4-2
CASSVPGAGEDEQYF
TGTGCCAGCAGCGTCCCCGGAGCAGGGGAGGACGAGCAGTACTTC
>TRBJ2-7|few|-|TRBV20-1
CSAGPGDSYEQYF
TGCAGTGCCGGCCCGGGAGACTCCTACGAGCAGTACTTC
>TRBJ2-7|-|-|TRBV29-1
CSVVGAYEQYF
TGCAGCGTTGTGGGAGCCTACGAGCAGTACTTC
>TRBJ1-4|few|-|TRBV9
CASSAHPHSGAEEKLFF
TGTGCCAGCAGCGCCCACCCTCACTCAGGGGCGGAAGAAAAACTGTTTTTT
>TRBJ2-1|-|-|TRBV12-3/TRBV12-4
CASSLSARSAYNEQFF
TGTGCCAGCAGTTTATCCGCCCGTTCGGCCTACAATGAGCAGTTCTTC
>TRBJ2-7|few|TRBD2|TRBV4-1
CASSQVPISGGADEQYF
TGCGCCAGCAGCCAAGTACCGATTAGCGGGGGGGCCGACGAGCAGTACTTC
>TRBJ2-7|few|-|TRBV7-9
CASSGRQYF
TGTGCCAGCAGCGGTCGACAATACTTC
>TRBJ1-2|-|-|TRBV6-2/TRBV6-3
CASSYSRGNVTF
TGTGCCAGCAGTTACTCGAGAGGGAACGTTACCTTC
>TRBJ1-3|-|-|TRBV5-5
CASSLLKTSGNTIYF
TGTGCCAGCAGCTTGTTAAAAACTTCTGGAAACACCATATATTTT
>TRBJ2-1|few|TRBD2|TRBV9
CASSVTSGWVNEQFF
TGTGCCAGCAGCGTCACTAGCGGGTGGGTCAATGAGCAGTTCTTC
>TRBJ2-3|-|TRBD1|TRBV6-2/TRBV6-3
CASSPGQGRDTQYF
TGTGCCAGCAGTCCAGGACAGGGAAGGGATACGCAGTATTTT
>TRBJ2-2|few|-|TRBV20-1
CSARTGRDTGELFF
TGCAGTGCTAGGACTGGTCGCGACACCGGGGAGCTGTTTTTT
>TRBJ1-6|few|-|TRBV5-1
CASSLGGGSPLHF
TGCGCCAGCAGCTTGGGAGGCGGTTCACCCCTCCACTTT
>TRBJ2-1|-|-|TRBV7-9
CASSFPEAGLADYNEQFF
TGTGCCAGCAGCTTCCCCGAGGCAGGGTTGGCCGATTACAATGAGCAGTTCTTC
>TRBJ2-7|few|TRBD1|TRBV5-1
CASSMDRVEQYF
TGCGCCAGCAGCATGGACAGGGTGGAGCAGTACTTC
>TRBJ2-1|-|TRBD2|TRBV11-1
CASSLRGSSSYNEQFF
TGTGCCAGCAGCTTACGCGGGAGTAGTTCCTACAATGAGCAGTTCTTC
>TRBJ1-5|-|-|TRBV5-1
CASSLYGQNNQPQHF
TGCGCCAGCAGCTTGTATGGACAGAACAATCAGCCCCAGCATTTT
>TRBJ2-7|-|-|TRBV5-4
CASSHGVSYEQYF
TGTGCCAGCAGCCACGGCGTTTCCTACGAGCAGTACTTC
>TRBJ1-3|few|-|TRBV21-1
CASSPRRNTIYF
TGTGCCAGCAGCCCCCGACGAAACACCATATATTTT
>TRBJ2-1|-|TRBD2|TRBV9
CASSGTGLAGDEQFF
TGTGCCAGCAGCGGAACGGGACTAGCGGGAGATGAGCAGTTCTTC
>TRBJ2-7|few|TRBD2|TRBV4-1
CASSQGERGDSYEQYF
TGCGCCAGCAGCCAAGGGGAGCGGGGGGATTCCTACGAGCAGTACTTC
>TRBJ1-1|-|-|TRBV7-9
CASSLGRRVGLDTEAFF
TGTGCCAGCAGCTTGGGGCGACGAGTTGGTTTGGACACTGAAGCTTTCTTT
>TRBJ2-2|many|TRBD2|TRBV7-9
CASSQTSGSRPTGELFF
TGTGCCAGCAGCCAGACTAGCGGGAGTCGGCCCACCGGGGAGCTGTTTTTT
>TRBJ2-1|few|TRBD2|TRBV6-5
CASSYLLAGSYNEQFF
TGTGCCAGCAGTTATTTACTAGCGGGGAGTTACAATGAGCAGTTCTTC
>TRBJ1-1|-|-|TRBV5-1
CASSLGGDTEAFF
TGCGCCAGCAGCTTGGGAGGGGACACTGAAGCTTTCTTT
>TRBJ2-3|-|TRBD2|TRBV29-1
CSVPERDVYTQYF
TGCAGCGTCCCCGAGCGGGATGTGTATACGCAGTATTTT
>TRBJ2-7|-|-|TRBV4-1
CASSPPGHRYEQYF
TGCGCCAGCAGCCCCCCGGGACACCGCTACGAGCAGTACTTC
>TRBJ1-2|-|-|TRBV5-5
CASSLPEGSYDYTF
TGTGCCAGCAGCTTGCCCGAAGGGAGCTATGACTACACCTTC
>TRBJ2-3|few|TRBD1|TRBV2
CASNSPGTGADTQYF
TGTGCCAGCAATAGTCCCGGGACAGGGGCAGATACGCAGTATTTT
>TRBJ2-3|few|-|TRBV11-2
CASSLVDYSPTDTQYF
TGTGCCAGCAGCCTCGTCGATTACTCGCCCACAGATACGCAGTATTTT
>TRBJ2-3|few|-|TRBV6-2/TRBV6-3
CASSSGFADTQYF
TGTGCCAGCAGTTCAGGGTTCGCAGATACGCAGTATTTT
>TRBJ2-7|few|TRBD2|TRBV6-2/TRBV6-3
CASSTQAGSSYEQYF
TGTGCCAGCAGTACCCAAGCGGGGAGCTCCTACGAGCAGTACTTC
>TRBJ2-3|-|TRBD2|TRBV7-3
CASSFSGSPTDTQYF
TGTGCCAGCAGCTTTAGCGGGAGCCCCACAGATACGCAGTATTTT
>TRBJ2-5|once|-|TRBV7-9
CASSARATQETQYF
TGTGCCAGCAGCGCCAGAGCAACTCAAGAGACCCAGTACTTC
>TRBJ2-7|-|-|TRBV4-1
CASSQAGAEQYF
TGCGCCAGCAGCCAAGCGGGGGCCGAGCAGTACTTC
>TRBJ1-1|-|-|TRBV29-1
CSVEGRMNTEAFF
TGCAGCGTTGAAGGACGGATGAACACTGAAGCTTTCTTT
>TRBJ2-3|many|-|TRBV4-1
CASSQEVGRTDTQYF
TGCGCCAGCAGCCAAGAGGTGGGGAGGACAGATACGCAGTATTTT
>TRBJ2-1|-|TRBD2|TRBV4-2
CASSHFGEGQFF
TGTGCCAGCAGCCATTTTGGGGAGGGGCAGTTCTTC
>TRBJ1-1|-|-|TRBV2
CASSDYTEAFF
TGTGCCAGCAGTGATTACACTGAAGCTTTCTTT
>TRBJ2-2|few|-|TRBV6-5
CASRDLPRDLLNTGELFF
TGTGCCAGCAGGGACCTCCCCCGGGACCTTCTGAACACCGGGGAGCTGTTTTTT
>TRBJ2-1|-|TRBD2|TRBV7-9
CDSSFSGSNEQFF
TGTGACAGCAGCTTTAGCGGGAGCAATGAGCAGTTCTTC
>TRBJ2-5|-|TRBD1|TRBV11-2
CASSGVRGQGETQYF
TGTGCCAGCAGCGGAGTTAGAGGACAGGGGGAGACCCAGTACTTC